This record covers a single TCR beta chain. Its antigen is still unknown. Base quality data are lacking; no much larger clone is found one base away. The immunoSEQ Assay was used to sequence TCRbeta CDR3 regions. After extraction, genomic DNA underwent amplification by bias-controlled multiplex PCR, followed by high-throughput sequencing. Regarding the original processing steps: To quantify the absolute abundance of every unique TCRbeta CDR3 region, sequences were collapsed and filtered. T cell fraction was estimated by normalization of TCRbeta template counts to usable DNA, with usable DNA being measured through amplification of reference genes present in all nucleated cells. Repertoire TCRs were annotated as SARS-CoV-2-specific when V gene, CDR3 amino acid sequence and J gene were exactly matched to a known reactive TCR set. The reference SARS-CoV-2 TCR set was obtained from MIRA and was filtered for enrichment in COVID-19-positive ImmuneCODE repertoires, whereby public or cross-reactive TCRs were removed. Drawing on the MIRA antigens, annotated TCRs were analysed further at the level of specific ORF or position within ORF. Breadth was defined as the number of annotated unique rearrangements divided by the total number of unique productive rearrangements, and depth was defined as the summed frequency of the annotated unique rearrangements. Two-sided Wilcoxon rank-sum tests were used to compare TCR breadth between groups. TCRdb stores this immuneACCESS table with in-frame sequences only. Part of the clones is absent; in the studies checked, under half of the shortfall reflects unresolved V genes, and no reason is known for the rest. The DNA gave D and trimming, while V, J and clone size come from that table. Within this sample are roughly 350,000 clones, with roughly nine tenths of them counted one time only. 6.4% of the sample is in the top ten clones.

The data were taken from a study of Ad26.COV2.S vaccination and SARS-CoV-2 variants (dated by TCRdb to the early 2020s). About the investigation overall: Vaccine-arm donors were drawn from COV1001, a multicentre, randomized, double-blind, placebo-controlled phase I-IIa trial of Ad26.COV2.S in healthy adults. Ad26.COV2.S was administered intramuscularly at 5 x 10^10 or 1 x 10^11 viral particles, either as a single shot or as two shots given 56 days apart. TCRbeta repertoire sequencing was used to assess the specificity and breadth of SARS-CoV-2-reactive T cell receptors after Ad26.COV2.S vaccination. The TCR-sequenced set comprised approximately 32 samples: some 20 Ad26.COV2.S vaccine recipients, 5 placebo recipients and 8 SARS-CoV-2 convalescent individuals. Trial participants were randomized into five groups of five: low-dose or high-dose Ad26.COV2.S given once or twice, or placebo on both occasions. Blinding of investigators to trial group allocation was maintained during experiments and outcome assessment. General findings and caveats noted by the study authors: The study was not powered for comparison of responses between vaccine doses or regimens. Spike-specific TCR breadth was higher in Ad26.COV2.S recipients than in placebo recipients (P = 0.0014). Substantial breadth of spike-specific CD8+ and CD4+ T cell responses was reported after vaccination. The authors noted that total T cell responses may have been underestimated by the TCR breadth and depth analyses. Comparable non-spike TCR breadth was observed between vaccine and placebo recipients, consistent with only spike being contained in the vaccine.

This specimen's treatment or condition label, interpreted: some 20 received Ad26.COV2.S at low or high dose, single or two shots; about 5 received placebo; per-sample allocation not given. For vaccine and placebo recipients, repertoires were sequenced using samples collected on day 63 after the first injection. Cohort 1b enrolled about 25 adults aged 18-55 years at a single site in Boston, USA, between 29 July and 7 August 2020. Ad26.COV2.S was a replication-incompetent adenovirus type 26 vector expressing a prefusion-stabilized SARS-CoV-2 spike protein from the original Wuhan strain. The CDR3 contains 15 residues, cysteine and phenylalanine counted. CDR3 DNA only is kept here, 45 bases in frame from base 1. Reading the germline V gene gives CDR1 SGHRS and CDR2 YFSETQ. Trimming removed 8 bases from V and 8 bases from J; the gene matches leave 8 bases unexplained.

Recombination connected TRBV5-1 to TRBJ2-1, with TRBD2 identical over 15 junction bases. The receptor was derived from a person between 18 and 60 years old who received the Ad26.COV2.S COVID-19 vaccine or a placebo. This material consisted of peripheral blood, taken in a trial of Ad26.COV2.S vaccine versus placebo. The DNA is TGCGCCAGTGGACCAAGGACTAGCGGGGGGGATGAGCAGTTCTTC. It specifies CASGPRTSGGDEQFF.